Listed below are T cell receptor beta chains from one sample, sequenced in a study of low-dose radiotherapy and immunotherapy resistance in tumors. TCRdb re-analysed the reads in MiXCR, keeping a single row per CDR3 protein. The table has approximately 100,000 distinct CDR3 sequences, around 21% seen once. The specimen was PBMCs, collected after low-dose radiotherapy plus immunotherapy. The receptors shown here come from a male donor with prostate cancer. The CDR3 runs from the conserved cysteine through the conserved F or W. Each record gives: clone size, J gene, V gene, CDR3 length, D gene, CDR3 protein, CDR3 DNA. The D gene is left open where the match is weak. Clone size is not always given. Where it is, it says once, few, many or a class for expanded clones.

few	TRBJ2-7	TRBV13	14	TRBD1	CASSQGTGATEQYF	TGTGCCAGCAGCCAAGGGACAGGGGCCACCGAGCAGTACTTC
many	TRBJ2-2	TRBV11-2	13	NA	CASSLYTTGELFF	TGTGCCAGCAGCCTCTACACCACCGGGGAGCTGTTTTTT
many	TRBJ2-5	TRBV2	15	TRBD2	CASSEGTSGQETQYF	TGTGCCAGCAGCGAAGGGACTAGCGGACAAGAGACCCAGTACTTC
few	TRBJ2-3	TRBV27	14	NA	CASTQQGGTDTQYF	TGTGCCAGCACCCAACAGGGCGGAACAGATACGCAGTATTTT
many	TRBJ2-5	TRBV6-2/TRBV6-3	14	NA	CATFASGYPETQYF	TGTGCCACCTTCGCGTCAGGGTATCCAGAGACCCAGTACTTC
many	TRBJ2-1	TRBV5-6	13	TRBD2	CASCGTSYNEQFF	TGTGCCAGCTGCGGGACTAGCTACAATGAGCAGTTCTTC
many	TRBJ2-3	TRBV20-1	14	NA	CSAGEFVGTDTQYF	TGCAGTGCTGGGGAGTTCGTCGGCACAGATACGCAGTATTTT
many	TRBJ2-1	TRBV27	16	TRBD1	CASSTRTGSSYNEQFF	TGTGCCAGCAGTACGCGGACAGGGAGCTCCTACAATGAGCAGTTCTTC
many	TRBJ1-2	TRBV5-1	15	TRBD1	CASSSLPGQDYGYTF	TGCGCCAGCAGCTCCCTACCGGGACAGGACTATGGCTACACCTTC
many	TRBJ1-6	TRBV5-6	12	NA	CASSLGQSPLHF	TGTGCCAGCAGCTTGGGGCAATCACCCCTCCACTTT
many	TRBJ2-2	TRBV5-1	14	NA	CASSLAANTGELFF	TGCGCCAGCAGCTTGGCCGCGAACACCGGGGAGCTGTTTTTT
many	TRBJ1-5	TRBV29-1	13	NA	CSVEGGGNQPQHF	TGCAGCGTTGAGGGTGGCGGGAATCAGCCCCAGCATTTT
many	TRBJ2-3	TRBV4-1	15	NA	CASSQDRRDTDTQYF	TGCGCCAGCAGCCAAGATCGGCGGGACACAGATACGCAGTATTTT
many	TRBJ2-5	TRBV20-1	12	NA	CSASGRKETQYF	TGCAGTGCTAGTGGTCGAAAAGAGACCCAGTACTTC
NA	TRBJ2-1	TRBV27	14	NA	CASSLLLASDEQFF	TGTGCCAGCAGTTTATTACTAGCTTCGGATGAGCAGTTCTTC
NA	TRBJ2-1	TRBV20-1	12	NA	CSARIQNHEQFF	TGCAGTGCTAGAATTCAGAACCATGAGCAGTTCTTC
many	TRBJ2-5	TRBV6-1	14	NA	CASSPRGGGETQYF	TGTGCCAGCAGCCCCAGAGGGGGTGGGGAGACCCAGTACTTC
NA	TRBJ1-1	TRBV28	16	NA	CASSFLTGRKNTEAFF	TGTGCCAGCAGTTTCCTTACGGGTAGAAAGAACACTGAAGCTTTCTTT
many	TRBJ2-7	TRBV3-1	14	NA	CASSLYSAKGEQYF	TGTGCCAGCAGCCTATACTCCGCGAAGGGCGAGCAGTACTTC
many	TRBJ2-1	TRBV12-3/TRBV12-4	13	TRBD2	CASSSTSGNEQFF	TGTGCCAGCAGCAGCACTAGCGGCAATGAGCAGTTCTTC
many	TRBJ2-7	TRBV5-6	14	NA	CASSKTMEFYEQYF	TGTGCCAGCAGCAAAACGATGGAATTCTACGAGCAGTACTTC
many	TRBJ2-1	TRBV20-1	15	TRBD2	CSAPEQASGVDEQFF	TGCAGTGCCCCCGAGCAAGCTAGCGGGGTTGATGAGCAGTTCTTC
NA	TRBJ2-5	TRBV6-5	15	TRBD1	CASSYAGTEEETQYF	TGTGCCAGCAGTTACGCCGGGACAGAAGAAGAGACCCAGTACTTC
many	TRBJ2-5	TRBV11-3	14	TRBD1	CASSLGRGTETQYF	TGTGCCAGCAGCTTAGGCAGGGGGACGGAGACCCAGTACTTC
NA	TRBJ2-1	TRBV24-1	14	TRBD1	CAASGRDRDGEQFF	TGTGCCGCCAGTGGCCGGGACAGGGATGGAGAGCAGTTCTTC
many	TRBJ1-2	TRBV29-1	11	NA	CSAKQGSGYTF	TGCAGCGCCAAGCAGGGGTCTGGCTACACCTTC
many	TRBJ1-1	TRBV29-1	14	NA	CSVSATGMNTEAFF	TGCAGCGTCTCCGCAACAGGAATGAACACTGAAGCTTTCTTT
many	TRBJ1-2	TRBV2	9	NA	CASSGVYTF	TGTGCCAGCAGCGGAGTCTACACCTTC
NA	TRBJ2-1	TRBV5-1	15	TRBD1	CASSLEGANYNEQFF	TGCGCCAGCAGCTTGGAGGGGGCGAATTACAATGAGCAGTTCTTC
many	TRBJ1-4	TRBV2	13	NA	CASMVGGIEKLFF	TGTGCCAGCATGGTTGGGGGGATTGAAAAACTGTTTTTT
many	TRBJ2-7	TRBV6-1	15	NA	CASSETTGTPYEQYF	TGTGCCAGCAGTGAAACTACAGGCACCCCCTACGAGCAGTACTTC
NA	TRBJ2-4	TRBV7-1	17	TRBD2	CASSRTSSDLGDDIQYF	TGTGCCAGCAGCCGGACTAGCTCTGACCTCGGAGACGACATTCAGTACTTC
many	TRBJ2-1	TRBV7-2	15	TRBD2	CASSLGASGYNEQFF	TGTGCCAGCAGCCTCGGCGCTAGCGGCTACAATGAGCAGTTCTTC
NA	TRBJ1-2	TRBV30	12	NA	CAWSSTISFYTF	TGTGCCTGGAGTTCCACGATTTCCTTCTACACCTTC
many	TRBJ2-5	TRBV20-1	14	NA	CSATTGGPEETQYF	TGCAGTGCCACAACCGGGGGGCCGGAAGAGACCCAGTACTTC
many	TRBJ2-5	TRBV10-3	16	TRBD2	CAIKSSSGDRQETQYF	TGTGCCATCAAGAGTAGTAGCGGGGACCGTCAAGAGACCCAGTACTTC
many	TRBJ1-6	TRBV28	12	NA	CASNSNNSPLHF	TGTGCCAGCAACAGCAATAATTCACCCCTCCACTTT
few	TRBJ1-2	TRBV27	16	NA	CASSFVQGEPFYGYTF	TGTGCCAGCAGTTTTGTACAGGGAGAGCCCTTCTATGGCTACACCTTC
many	TRBJ2-1	TRBV7-9	14	NA	CASSLAGGPYEQFF	TGTGCCAGCAGCTTAGCCGGGGGGCCGTATGAGCAGTTCTTC
many	TRBJ1-5	TRBV29-1	15	NA	CSVADGFLGNQPQHF	TGCAGCGTGGCTGACGGATTCTTAGGTAATCAGCCCCAGCATTTT
many	TRBJ2-3	TRBV7-8	15	NA	CASSLQALDTDTQYF	TGTGCCAGCAGCTTACAAGCGCTAGACACAGATACGCAGTATTTT
many	TRBJ1-1	TRBV11-2	14	NA	CASSPEGGGGQAFF	TGTGCCAGCAGCCCCGAGGGGGGGGGGGGTCAAGCTTTCTTT
many	TRBJ2-7	TRBV5-1	14	TRBD1	CASSPWTGSYEQYF	TGCGCCAGCAGCCCATGGACAGGGTCCTACGAGCAGTACTTC
many	TRBJ2-6	TRBV12-3/TRBV12-4	14	NA	CASKQSSGANVLTF	TGTGCCAGCAAACAAAGCTCTGGGGCCAACGTCCTGACTTTC
many	TRBJ2-7	TRBV20-1	13	NA	CSARGLGSYEQYF	TGCAGTGCTAGAGGGCTCGGGTCCTACGAGCAGTACTTC
many	TRBJ2-2	TRBV25-1	12	NA	CASATRAGELFF	TGTGCCAGCGCAACTCGTGCCGGGGAGCTGTTTTTT
many	TRBJ2-5	TRBV5-5	14	NA	CASSWRVQQETQYF	TGTGCCAGCAGCTGGAGAGTCCAACAAGAGACCCAGTACTTC
few	TRBJ2-7	TRBV12-3/TRBV12-4	12	NA	CASSSSFYEQYF	TGTGCCAGCAGTTCCAGCTTCTACGAGCAGTACTTC
NA	TRBJ2-1	TRBV2	15	TRBD2	CASSEGLAGANEQFF	TGTGCCAGCTCCGAGGGGCTAGCGGGGGCCAATGAGCAGTTCTTC
NA	TRBJ2-4	TRBV7-2	14	TRBD1	CASSSGQGSNIQYF	TGTGCCAGCAGCTCGGGACAGGGGTCGAACATTCAGTACTTC
many	TRBJ2-7	TRBV11-2	14	TRBD1	CASSAGTVGYEQYF	TGTGCCAGCAGCGCCGGGACAGTTGGGTACGAGCAGTACTTC
NA	TRBJ2-1	TRBV18	14	TRBD2	CASSQLAGDNEQFF	TGTGCCAGCTCACAACTAGCGGGAGACAATGAGCAGTTCTTC
many	TRBJ2-2	TRBV6-2/TRBV6-3	16	TRBD1	CASSVTDREDTGELFF	TGTGCCAGCAGTGTGACGGACAGGGAAGACACCGGGGAGCTGTTTTTT
many	TRBJ2-5	TRBV2	14	NA	CASSAGRLQETQYF	TGTGCCAGCAGTGCGGGGAGATTACAAGAGACCCAGTACTTC
NA	TRBJ2-1	TRBV7-9	15	TRBD2	CASSLPSGVYNEQFF	TGTGCCAGCAGCTTACCTAGCGGGGTGTACAATGAGCAGTTCTTC
NA	TRBJ2-7	TRBV5-1	15	NA	CASTLAQPEWDEQYF	TGCGCCAGCACCCTTGCCCAGCCGGAATGGGACGAGCAGTACTTC
many	TRBJ2-7	TRBV12-3/TRBV12-4	13	NA	CASSWDFSYEQYF	TGTGCCAGCAGTTGGGACTTCTCCTACGAGCAGTACTTC
many	TRBJ2-3	TRBV19	16	TRBD2	CASTGTSGRKPDTQYF	TGTGCCAGTACCGGGACTAGCGGGCGAAAACCAGATACGCAGTATTTT
NA	TRBJ2-3	TRBV5-4	14	TRBD2	CASSSGLAPDTQYF	TGTGCCAGCAGCTCCGGACTAGCGCCAGATACGCAGTATTTT
NA	TRBJ1-2	TRBV5-1	13	NA	CASSAQGGYGYTF	TGCGCCAGCAGCGCCCAAGGAGGTTATGGCTACACCTTC